This TCR beta chain was captured by sequencing in a study of blood T cell repertoires in COVID-19. This CDR3 has 17 residues. Germline V gene data show CDR1 as LNHDA and CDR2 as SQIVND (reference sequence). The V and J ends lost 3 bases and 5 bases, in that order; junction bases with no gene match: 12. Clones were sequenced by immunoSEQ multiplex PCR, and TCRdb holds only the in-frame ones, with some missing. The data show roughly 280,000 clones, 80% to 95% seen once. This chain uses TRBV19 with TRBJ2-1, with 8 bases lining up with TRBD2. This receptor was obtained from a man aged 35-49 years who had been exposed to COVID-19. Sequencing was carried out using PBMCs or T cells enriched from blood (not recorded which). CDR3 region: CASSILGERELDNEQFF. The CDR3 DNA sequence: TGTGCCAGTAGTATTTTGGGGGAGCGGGAGTTGGACAATGAGCAGTTCTTC.